Sequencing of this TCR beta chain was carried out in a study of response to subunit inactivated influenza vaccine. General study points: T cells newly recruited by each seasonal influenza vaccination are few, the authors suggested.

The germline V and J ends were trimmed by 0 bases and 6 bases, with 12 bases remaining between them. CDR1 is SGHRS, CDR2 YFSETQ, per germline. The CDR3 loop spans 14 amino acids. TCRdb re-called the RT-PCR reads with MiXCR, one entry per CDR3 protein. The repertoire has hundreds of thousands of distinct CDR3 sequences, 10% to 15% of them found once; the top ten carry 9.5% to 13%. On this clonotype itself: No antigen is known for it.

The rearrangement joins TRBV5-1 to TRBJ1-1; tentatively, D is TRBD1 (5 bases). This sequence was found in a man over 45 who received an inactivated influenza vaccine. The starting material was PBMCs from blood, obtained on the day of vaccination. The CDR3 loop is CASSLASGYAEAFF. The CDR3 DNA sequence: TGCGCCAGCAGCTTGGCCTCAGGGTACGCTGAAGCTTTCTTT.